This TCR beta chain was identified in a study of OX40 agonist ivuxolimab in advanced cancers. At the level of the whole study: Ivuxolimab was a fully human IgG2 agonistic monoclonal antibody targeting the costimulatory receptor OX40 (CD134). The monotherapy dose-escalation portion (N = 52 patients) of the phase I ivuxolimab trial is reported in the paper. Prior anti-PD-1, anti-PD-L1 or anti-CTLA-4 therapy was permitted, and about two fifths of dose-escalation patients had received checkpoint inhibitors. Three dose-escalation patients achieved partial responses, one with hepatocellular carcinoma and two with cutaneous melanoma. Of the 50 to 55 patients in dose escalation, 19 had hepatocellular carcinoma, approximately 15 had melanoma, 9 had renal cell carcinoma and 9 had head and neck cancer. The dose-escalation cohort was 80% to 90% male with a mean age of around 64 years, ranging from about 20 to 80. The purpose of peripheral TCRbeta sequencing was to test whether ivuxolimab changed TCR sequence diversity and led to clonal T-cell expansion. Intravenous ivuxolimab was administered to patients every 2 weeks at six dose levels: 0.01, 0.1, 0.3, 1.5, 3 and 10 mg/kg. The full study reports these points: At doses from 0.1 to 3.0 mg/kg, clonal expansion was seen in both CD4+ and CD8+ blood T cells between baseline and week 6. The antigen specificity of the clonally expanded peripheral T cells was not determined. Low levels of normalized T-cell clonal expansion were also seen in some nonresponding patients. In partial responders in the 0.1-3.0 mg/kg groups, normalized peripheral clonal expansion was found to be among the lowest, especially among CD8+ T cells. After ivuxolimab, CD8+ T cells had more expanded clones than CD4+ T cells on average.

Comment on this clone: Its antigen has not been determined. No much larger clone exists at a distance of one base, and base qualities are not known.

At the junction V is shortened by 7 bases and J by 4 bases, with 16 bases in between. The CDR3 numbers 14 residues from cysteine through phenylalanine. CDR3 DNA is the only sequence kept; it has 42 bases, read in frame from the first base. The germline V gene provides CDR1 MNHEY and CDR2 SVGAGI. Patients with a history of autoimmune disease or receiving systemic immunosuppression were excluded from the trial. Peripheral blood for TCR sequencing was collected from all dose cohorts at baseline, on cycle 4 day 1, and on cycle 7 day 1. Samples came from an open-label, multicenter, first-in-human phase I dose-escalation trial of ivuxolimab. Adults with locally advanced or metastatic head and neck squamous cell, hepatocellular, melanoma or renal cell carcinoma were enrolled in the trial. Before TCR sequencing, CD4+ T cells and CD8+ T cells from peripheral blood were sorted into separate populations. For sequencing of the TCRbeta CDR3 region, genomic DNA was extracted from the sorted cells. The immunoSEQ Assay was used to sequence the TCRbeta CDR3 regions. The source is immuneACCESS, and TCRdb retained only in-frame sequences with V and J called. Part of the clones is not carried over; for the studies checked, unresolved V genes explain less than half of this, and the remainder is unexplained. This sample holds around 45,000 clones; approximately 89% were observed only once. The ten largest clones capture 5.5% to 7.5% of the sample.

The sequence was obtained from an adult with an advanced solid tumor such as melanoma, head and neck, liver or kidney cancer. Recombination linked TRBV6-5 to TRBJ1-2; tentative D gene TRBD1, with 5 bases matching. The sequencing used CD4+ or CD8+ T cells sorted from blood, collected in a trial of the OX40 agonist ivuxolimab. DNA sequence: TGTGCCAGCACTCCCCAGGGCTCCTTCTATGGCTACACCTTC. This encodes CASTPQGSFYGYTF.